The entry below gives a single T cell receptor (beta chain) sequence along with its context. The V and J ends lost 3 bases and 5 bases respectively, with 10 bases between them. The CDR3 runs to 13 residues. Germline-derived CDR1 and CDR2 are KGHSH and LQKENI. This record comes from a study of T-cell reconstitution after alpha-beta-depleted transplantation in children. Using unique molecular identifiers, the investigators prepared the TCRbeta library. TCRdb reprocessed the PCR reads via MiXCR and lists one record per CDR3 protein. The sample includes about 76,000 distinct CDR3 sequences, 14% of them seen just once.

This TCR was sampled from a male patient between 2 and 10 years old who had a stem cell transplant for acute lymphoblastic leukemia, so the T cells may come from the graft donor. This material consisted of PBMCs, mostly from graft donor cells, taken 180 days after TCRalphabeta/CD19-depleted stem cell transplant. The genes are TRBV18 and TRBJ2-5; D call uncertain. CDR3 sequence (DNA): TGTGCCAGCTCACCCCCCAGCACGGAGACCCAGTACTTC. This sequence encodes CASSPPSTETQYF. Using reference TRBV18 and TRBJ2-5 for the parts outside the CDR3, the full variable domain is NAGVMQNPRHLVRRRGQEARLRCSPMKGHSHVYWYRQLPEEGLKFMVYLQKENIIDESGMPKERFSAEFPKEGPSILRIQQVVRGDSAAYFCASSPPSTETQYFGPGTRLLVL.